The T cell receptor beta chain under discussion was sequenced for a study of low-dose radiotherapy and immunotherapy resistance in tumors. Turning to the study itself: Intravenous ipilimumab 1 mg/kg every six weeks was given with nivolumab 240 mg every two weeks.

The CDR3 has 13 amino acids. The germline CDR1 and CDR2 sequences are LNHNV and YYDKDF (reference sequence). Trimming cost V 0 bases and J 8 bases, with 8 bases left between them. Time point in this sample: before trial treatment. Priming of first-strand cDNA relied on TRAV- and TRBV-specific primers (covering alpha and beta chains). The authors ran around 20 PCR cycles to amplify TCRs with a constant-region primer and V-primer adapter. One entry per CDR3 protein, called by TCRdb with MiXCR from the reads. The data contain about 64,000 distinct CDR3 sequences, less than 30% of them singletons. The sequencing used PBMCs, collected before treatment. The TCR comes from a male donor with rectosigmoid adenocarcinoma. This chain joins TRBV15 and TRBJ1-3; D is ambiguous. The CDR3 sequence is CATSRDRAYTIYF. The DNA of the CDR3 is TGTGCCACCAGCAGAGATCGGGCATACACCATATATTTT.